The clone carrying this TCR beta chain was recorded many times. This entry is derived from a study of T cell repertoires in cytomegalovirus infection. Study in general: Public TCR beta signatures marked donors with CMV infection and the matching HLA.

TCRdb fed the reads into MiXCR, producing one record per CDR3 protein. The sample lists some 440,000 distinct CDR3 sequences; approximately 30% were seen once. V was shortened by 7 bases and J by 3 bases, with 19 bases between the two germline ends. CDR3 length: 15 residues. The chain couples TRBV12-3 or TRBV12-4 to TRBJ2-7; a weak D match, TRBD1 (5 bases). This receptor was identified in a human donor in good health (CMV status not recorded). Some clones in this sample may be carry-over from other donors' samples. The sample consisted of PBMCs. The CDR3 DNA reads TGTGCCAGCATCCTATGGCCGGACACTTACTACGAGCAGTACTTC. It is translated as CASILWPDTYYEQYF.